These T cell receptor beta chains were read from a single sample in a study of T-cell memory formation after mild COVID-19. TCRdb processed the 5' RACE reads anew with MiXCR; each CDR3 protein has one entry. The top ten hold around 9.2% of the sample, which has about 440,000 distinct CDR3 sequences, over 15% seen once. The sequenced sample was PBMCs or a T cell subset sorted from them (not recorded which). These receptors were taken from an adult woman who had mild COVID-19 (a few samples of this study predate the infection). Cell type and time point are not known. CDR3s leave out the opening cysteine and the closing phenylalanine or tryptophan. Each record gives: V gene, J gene, clone size, CDR3 protein. Part of the rows lack a size; the others show once, few, many or a class for expanded clones.

v_call: TRBV5-1; j_call: TRBJ2-5; clone_size: -; cdr3_aa: ASSLVGQGPETQY
v_call: TRBV15; j_call: TRBJ2-1; clone_size: -; cdr3_aa: ATSRESPSYNEQF
v_call: TRBV4-1; j_call: TRBJ2-1; clone_size: few; cdr3_aa: ASSQDQPGHNEQF
v_call: TRBV19; j_call: TRBJ2-1; clone_size: few; cdr3_aa: ASRLGPNEQF
v_call: TRBV10-3; j_call: TRBJ2-3; clone_size: -; cdr3_aa: AISDPGATTDTQY
v_call: TRBV5-1; j_call: TRBJ2-1; clone_size: -; cdr3_aa: ASSPTSGGINEQF
v_call: TRBV4-1; j_call: TRBJ2-5; clone_size: few; cdr3_aa: ASSHLVTGTGGGEGQY
v_call: TRBV7-2; j_call: TRBJ2-3; clone_size: few; cdr3_aa: ASSLDRLSTDTQY
v_call: TRBV7-8; j_call: TRBJ2-1; clone_size: -; cdr3_aa: ASSGPYVGERQF
v_call: TRBV2; j_call: TRBJ1-1; clone_size: -; cdr3_aa: ASSAQGLNTEAF
v_call: TRBV10-3; j_call: TRBJ2-7; clone_size: -; cdr3_aa: AISEQDRASYEQY
v_call: TRBV4-3; j_call: TRBJ2-7; clone_size: few; cdr3_aa: ASSPYLTSGGNSYEQY